The sequence of this T cell receptor beta chain was determined in a study of shared clonotypes between healthy human individuals. Naivety among CD8 cells was defined by CD45RO negativity and positive CCR7 selection, thereby excluding terminally differentiated effector memory CD45RA+ cells. The study, taken as a whole, reports: Estimated richness was generally greater in naive than memory subsets. How much donors shared clonotypes was expected to be affected by sequencing depth. With several donors compared, 5% to 5.5% of naive CD4 clonotypes were shared.

Germline assignment: CDR1 MNHEY and CDR2 SMNVEV (reference sequence). The CDR3 has 15 residues. V lost 7 bases and J lost 4, with 18 bases in between. Clones were sequenced by immunoSEQ multiplex PCR, and TCRdb holds only the in-frame ones, with some missing. The sample carries 1.5 million to 2.5 million clones, over 85% recorded once. As concerns this clone: Its antigen remains unidentified.

The J gene is TRBJ2-3, the V gene TRBV27; tentatively, D is TRBD1 or TRBD2 (5 bases each). The TCR was taken from a man between 18 and 35 years old in good health. The sample taken for sequencing was naive CD8+ T cells sorted from blood. The CDR3 spells CASKVRGYPADTQYF. Here the CDR3 DNA reads TGTGCCAGCAAGGTTCGGGGCTACCCCGCAGATACGCAGTATTTT.